This T cell receptor beta chain was captured in a study of cytomegalovirus exposure and HLA in healthy donors. V lost 1 base and J 5 bases, leaving 17 bases between the germline ends. CDR3 length equals 16 residues. From germline, CDR1 is LNHNV and CDR2 YYDKDF (reference sequence). This clone was seen a single time. The PCR ran on 60 Vbeta and 13 Jbeta primers. Generated by immunoSEQ multiplex PCR, the TCRdb table keeps only in-frame clones and is missing some. The sample comprises around 78,000 clones, 72% of which are singletons, and 11% rests with the top ten. The chain employs TRBV15 and TRBJ2-5, with a tentative D call TRBD1 (5 bases). Material: PBMCs. The clonotype was recovered from a woman between 40 and 50 years old in good health and CMV-seropositive. CDR3: CATSRADIREGETQYF. The CDR3 DNA reads as TGTGCCACCAGCAGAGCTGATATCAGGGAAGGGGAGACCCAGTACTTC.